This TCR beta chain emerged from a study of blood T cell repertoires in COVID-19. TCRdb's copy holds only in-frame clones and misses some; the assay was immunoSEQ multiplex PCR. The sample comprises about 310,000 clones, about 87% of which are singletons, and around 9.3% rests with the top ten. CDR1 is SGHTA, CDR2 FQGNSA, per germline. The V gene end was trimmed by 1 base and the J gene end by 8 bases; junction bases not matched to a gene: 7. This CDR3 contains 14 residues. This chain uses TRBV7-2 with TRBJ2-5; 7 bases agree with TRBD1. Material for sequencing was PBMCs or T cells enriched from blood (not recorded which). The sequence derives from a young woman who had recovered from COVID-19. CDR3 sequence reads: CASSLGDREGTQYF. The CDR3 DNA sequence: TGTGCCAGCAGCTTAGGTGACAGGGAAGGCACCCAGTACTTC. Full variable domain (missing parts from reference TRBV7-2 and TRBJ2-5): GAGVSQSPSNKVTEKGKDVELRCDPISGHTALYWYRQSLGQGLEFLIYFQGNSAPDKSGLPSDRFSAERTGGSVSTLTIQRTQQEDSAVYLCASSLGDREGTQYFGPGTRLLVL.